The 26 T cell receptor beta chains below all came from one sample that was sequenced in a study of cytomegalovirus exposure and HLA in healthy donors. TCRdb's table, derived via immunoSEQ multiplex PCR, lists solely in-frame clones and lacks some. The data show more than 120,000 clones, around 84% seen once. Sample: PBMCs. The receptors shown here come from a man aged 18 to 30 in good health and CMV-seropositive.

The rearrangement joins TRBV10-2 to TRBJ1-2, with D perhaps TRBD1 (6 bases). The CDR3 consists of 12 residues. V was cut by 8 bases and J by 4 bases, with 11 bases left in between. Germline V lookup: CDR1 WSHSY, CDR2 SAAADI. The DNA of the CDR3 is TGCGCCAGCGTCCAGACAGGCTATGGCTACACCTTC. It yields the protein CASVQTGYGYTF.

J is TRBJ1-2 and V is TRBV6-5; 8 nucleotides align to TRBD1. Germline CDR1 and CDR2: MNHEY and SVGAGI. The CDR3 has 14 amino acids. Trimming at V came to 6 bases and at J to 2 bases, leaving 5 bases not matched to a gene. The CDR3 region has the DNA TGTGCCAGCAGCTGGGACAGGAAAAACTATGGCTACACCTTC. Protein sequence: CASSWDRKNYGYTF.

The chain is built from TRBV11-3 and TRBJ2-5, with 7 positions matching TRBD2. V shed 5 bases, J shed 5 bases, and the junction held 14 bases outside the gene matches. CDR1 SGHNT and CDR2 YENEEA come from the germline V gene. The CDR3 is made up of 16 amino acids. The CDR3 here is CASSPPTSPFGETQYF. Written as DNA, the CDR3 is TGTGCCAGCAGCCCCCCGACTAGCCCCTTTGGCGAGACCCAGTACTTC.

This clone was observed once. The chain is built from TRBV6-1 and TRBJ1-2; maybe TRBD1 (5 bases). V lost 7 bases and J lost 3, with 12 bases in between. This CDR3 spans 13 amino acids. Germline V gene lookup returns CDR1 MNHNS and CDR2 SASEGT. The CDR3 sequence is CASKRSGDYGYTF. The CDR3 DNA follows: TGTGCCAGCAAGAGGTCGGGGGACTATGGCTACACCTTC.

The V call is TRBV30, the J call TRBJ2-7; D possibly corresponds to TRBD2 (6 bases). With the DNA end fitting TRBJ2-1 better, the J assignment may be wrong. Germline CDR1 is GTSNPN and CDR2 is SVGIG (reference sequence). This CDR3 contains 13 residues. CDR3 residues: CALAAGPYNEQFF. The CDR3 DNA follows: TGTGCTCTGGCCGCGGGACCCTACAATGAGCAGTTCTTC.

There are a few counts of this clone. The chain carries TRBV2 and TRBJ2-5, with D possibly being TRBD2 (5 bases). The V gene lost 3 bases and the J gene lost 0 bases, with 17 bases spanning the gap. The germline gives CDR1 SNHLY, CDR2 FYNNEI. The CDR3 totals 17 residues. CDR3 nucleotides: TGTGCCAGCAGTGAGATGAGGGCAGCTATAAACCAAGAGACCCAGTACTTC. It codes for CASSEMRAAINQETQYF. Looking up the rest from reference TRBV2 and TRBJ2-5 gives the full variable domain: EPEVTQTPSHQVTQMGQEVILRCVPISNHLYFYWYRQILGQKVEFLVSFYNNEISEKSEIFDDQFSVERPDGSNFTLKIRSTKLEDSAMYFCASSEMRAAINQETQYFGPGTRLLVL.

The V call is TRBV6-5, the J call TRBJ2-7; TRBD1 matches at 7 bases. Germline CDR1 and CDR2: MNHEY and SVGAGI. The CDR3 runs 16 residues. Trimming removed 0 bases from V and 4 bases from J; junction bases left unmatched: 9. The CDR3 region has the DNA TGTGCCAGCAGTTACTCAGTCCGGGACAGATTTTACGAGCAGTACTTC. This codes for CASSYSVRDRFYEQYF.

The V gene is TRBV6-1, the J gene TRBJ2-2; no reliable D call. The CDR3 runs to 15 residues. Trimming pared 6 bases from V and 2 bases from J, leaving 13 bases between. CDR1 and CDR2 (germline): MNHNS, SASEGT. DNA for the CDR3: TGTGCCAGCAGGATGGGCAGGATAAACACCGGGGAGCTGTTTTTT. It is translated as CASRMGRINTGELFF.

This clone has only one observation. The rearrangement uses TRBV18 and TRBJ2-7; D perhaps matches TRBD1 (7 bases). V gave up 4 bases and J gave up 5 bases, with 18 bases separating them. CDR1 KGHSH and CDR2 LQKENI come from the germline V gene. The CDR3 sequence is 15 residues long. CDR3 sequence (DNA): TGTGCCAGCTCACTTACAGGGGACTTGGTCGACGAGCAGTACTTC. Translating gives CASSLTGDLVDEQYF.

The chain links TRBV4-1 to TRBJ2-3, with a possible D match to TRBD2 (5 bases). The CDR3 length is 16 residues. Germline CDR1 MGHRA, CDR2 YSYEKL. Between the trimmed V and J ends, which lost 8 bases and 2 bases, there was a span of 20 bases. In nucleotides, the CDR3 is TGCGCCAGCGGCGCGAGTCTAGGGAGCAACACAGATACGCAGTATTTT. This sequence encodes CASGASLGSNTDTQYF.

The chain is built from TRBV5-8 and TRBJ2-7, with D hard to call. CDR1 and CDR2 from the germline V gene are SGHTS and YDEGEE. The CDR3 contains 11 residues. The V end was cut by 9 bases, the J end by 2 bases, with 9 bases between. CDR3 coding DNA: TGTGCCACCCGACTGGCCTACGAGCAGTACTTC. Amino acid sequence: CATRLAYEQYF.

The chain recombines TRBV10-3 with TRBJ2-3; TRBD2 matches 8 bases. The ends lost 4 bases at V and 0 bases at J; junction bases unmatched: 3. Germline CDR1 ENHRY, CDR2 SYGVKD. The CDR3 extends over 15 amino acids. In DNA form, the CDR3 reads TGTGCCATCAGTGCGGCTAGCGGGAGCACAGATACGCAGTATTTT. Its translation: CAISAASGSTDTQYF.

CDR3 sequence (DNA): TGTGCCAGCAGCCAGGGACAGCAGAACACTGAAGCTTTCTTT. Translated, it gives CASSQGQQNTEAFF. J is TRBJ1-1 and V is TRBV7-9, with 7 positions matching TRBD1. V lost 5 bases to trimming and J lost 1 base; unmatched junction nucleotides: 4. The CDR3 spans 14 residues. Per the germline V gene, CDR1 is SEHNR and CDR2 is FQNEAQ (reference sequence).

Turning to this clone: Other DNA variants within this sample encode the same CDR3. The chain recombines TRBV9 with TRBJ2-1; 7 bases fit TRBD2. The CDR3 extends over 15 amino acids. Losses at the gene ends were 0 bases for V and 4 bases for J; bases not matched to a gene: 4. Germline V gene data show CDR1 as SGDLS and CDR2 as YYNGEE. CDR3 DNA sequence: TGTGCCAGCAGCGTAGCGGGACTAACTTACAATGAGCAGTTCTTC. This encodes CASSVAGLTYNEQFF.

The V call is TRBV11-2, the J call TRBJ1-3; 7 bases agree with TRBD1. The germline gives CDR1 SGHAT, CDR2 FQNNGV. This CDR3 region has 15 residues. Trimming removed 3 bases from V and 0 bases from J; junction bases left unmatched: 2. The CDR3 DNA sequence: TGTGCCAGCAGCTTCGGACAGGCCTCTGGAAACACCATATATTTT. Its translation is CASSFGQASGNTIYF.

The chain employs TRBV5-4 and TRBJ1-3; 11 bases line up with TRBD1. The CDR3 covers 18 residues. CDR1 SGHNT and CDR2 YYREEE come from the germline V gene (reference sequence). V shed 3 bases and J 2 bases; nucleotides not matched to a gene: 10. This chain's CDR3 is CASSSPRGDRGAGNTIYF. The CDR3 nucleotides are TGTGCCAGCAGCTCCCCCCGAGGGGACAGGGGGGCTGGAAACACCATATATTTT.

The chain uses TRBV18 and TRBJ2-5, with 14 bases that match TRBD2. This CDR3 is built from 18 residues. The trim removed 4 bases at V and 1 base at J, leaving 8 bases unmatched. The germline V gene has CDR1 KGHSH and CDR2 LQKENI. CDR3 region: CASSRTSGGLRAQETQYF. The CDR3, as DNA: TGTGCCAGCTCACGGACTAGCGGGGGGCTGCGAGCCCAAGAGACCCAGTACTTC.

The chain joins TRBV27 to TRBJ2-7; a weak D match, TRBD1 (6 bases). This CDR3 contains 15 residues. Germline V gene sequence: CDR1 MNHEY, CDR2 SMNVEV (reference sequence). The ends were cut back, 5 bases at V and 3 bases at J, with 17 bases in the middle. CDR3 loop: CASSKTGTGFYEQYF. In DNA, the CDR3 is TGTGCCAGCAGTAAGACAGGCACCGGGTTCTACGAGCAGTACTTC.

The V call is TRBV20-1, the J call TRBJ2-1, with D hard to call. V dropped 4 bases and J dropped 12 bases, with 10 bases sitting between them. Per the germline V gene, CDR1 is DFQATT and CDR2 is SNEGSKA (reference sequence). The CDR3 has 10 amino acids. CDR3 loop: CSAIYASQFF. The CDR3, as DNA: TGCAGTGCTATCTACGCTTCGCAGTTCTTC.

This chain uses TRBV5-4 with TRBJ1-1; no clear D. This CDR3 comprises 14 residues. Germline CDR1 reads SGHNT; CDR2 reads YYREEE (reference sequence). Trimming shortened V by 3 bases and J by 1 base, and 10 bases separated the two germline ends. The DNA of the CDR3 is TGTGCCAGCAGCTACCCCTCCAGGAACACTGAAGCTTTCTTT. This encodes CASSYPSRNTEAFF. The full variable domain, rest sourced from reference TRBV5-4 and TRBJ1-1, is ETGVTQSPTHLIKTRGQQVTLRCSSQSGHNTVSWYQQALGQGPQFIFQYYREEENGRGNFPPRFSGLQFPNYSSELNVNALELDDSALYLCASSYPSRNTEAFFGQGTRLTVV.

The rearrangement joins TRBV18 to TRBJ1-2; D might be TRBD1 (5 bases). The germline V gene has CDR1 KGHSH and CDR2 LQKENI. V lost 2 bases, J lost 2 bases, and 12 bases lay in between. The CDR3 is 15 amino acids. DNA for the CDR3: TGTGCCAGCTCACCAGGGGCCTCCTCAAACTATGGCTACACCTTC. Translating it yields CASSPGASSNYGYTF. Using reference TRBV18 and TRBJ1-2 for the parts outside the CDR3, the full variable domain is NAGVMQNPRHLVRRRGQEARLRCSPMKGHSHVYWYRQLPEEGLKFMVYLQKENIIDESGMPKERFSAEFPKEGPSILRIQQVVRGDSAAYFCASSPGASSNYGYTFGSGTRLTVV.

This clone appeared a few times. The chain is built from TRBV9 and TRBJ2-7; TRBD1 might be the D (6 bases). Between the trimmed V and J ends, which lost 2 bases and 6 bases, there was a span of 12 bases. CDR1 SGDLS and CDR2 YYNGEE come from the germline V gene. The CDR3 loop spans 13 amino acids. Here the CDR3 DNA reads TGTGCCAGCAGCGTCGAGATGGGGGCCGAGCAGTACTTC. This codes for CASSVEMGAEQYF. The complete variable domain, with remaining parts taken from reference TRBV9 and TRBJ2-7, reads DSGVTQTPKHLITATGQRVTLRCSPRSGDLSVYWYQQSLDQGLQFLIQYYNGEERAKGNILERFSAQQFPDLHSELNLSSLELGDSALYFCASSVEMGAEQYFGPGTRLTVT.

The gene calls are TRBV15 and TRBJ2-3; D is ambiguous. The CDR3 is 12 residues long. Germline lookup yields CDR1 LNHNV and CDR2 YYDKDF (reference sequence). V was pared by 3 bases and J by 8 bases, with 9 bases between. CDR3 amino acids: CATSSRDVTQYF. The CDR3 DNA follows: TGTGCCACCAGCAGCCGAGATGTTACGCAGTATTTT.

The chain links TRBV2 to TRBJ2-7; tentatively, D is TRBD1 (5 bases). This CDR3 is built from 14 residues. CDR1 SNHLY and CDR2 FYNNEI come from the germline V gene. Trimming removed 6 bases at V and 6 bases at J, with 18 bases between. The CDR3 reads CASSSQGQSLEQYF. DNA for the CDR3: TGTGCCAGCAGCAGCCAGGGCCAGAGCCTCGAGCAGTACTTC. Full variable domain (rest looked up from reference TRBV2 and TRBJ2-7): EPEVTQTPSHQVTQMGQEVILRCVPISNHLYFYWYRQILGQKVEFLVSFYNNEISEKSEIFDDQFSVERPDGSNFTLKIRSTKLEDSAMYFCASSSQGQSLEQYFGPGTRLTVT.

V usage is TRBV11-2 and J usage is TRBJ1-4; D gene unclear. The CDR3 extends over 14 amino acids. V shed 1 base and J shed 8 bases, with 11 bases lying between them. Germline V gives CDR1 SGHAT, CDR2 FQNNGV. This CDR3 is CASSLGYRSEKLFF. The DNA of the CDR3 is TGTGCCAGCAGCTTAGGGTACCGGAGCGAAAAACTGTTTTTT.

The chain is built from TRBV6-5 and TRBJ1-1, with 9 nucleotides matching TRBD1. Germline CDR1 is MNHEY and CDR2 is SVGAGI. The CDR3 length is 16 residues. V dropped 4 bases and J dropped 1; count of bases not matched to a gene: 7. The CDR3 spells CASSSGTGTRNTEAFF. The CDR3 DNA sequence: TGTGCCAGCAGTTCCGGGACAGGGACGAGGAACACTGAAGCTTTCTTT.